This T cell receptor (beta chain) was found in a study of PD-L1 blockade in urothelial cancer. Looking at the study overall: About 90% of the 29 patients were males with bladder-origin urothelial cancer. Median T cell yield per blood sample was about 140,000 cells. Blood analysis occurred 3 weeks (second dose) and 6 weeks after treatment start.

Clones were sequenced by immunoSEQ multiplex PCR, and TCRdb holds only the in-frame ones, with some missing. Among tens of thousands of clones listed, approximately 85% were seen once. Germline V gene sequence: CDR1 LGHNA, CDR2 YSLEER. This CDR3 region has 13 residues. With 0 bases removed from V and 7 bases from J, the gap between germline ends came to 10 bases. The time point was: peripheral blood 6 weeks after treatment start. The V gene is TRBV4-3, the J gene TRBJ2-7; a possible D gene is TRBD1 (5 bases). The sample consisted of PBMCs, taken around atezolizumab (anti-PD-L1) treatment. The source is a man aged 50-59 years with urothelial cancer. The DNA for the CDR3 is TGCGCCAGCAGCCAAGATGCAGGGCGAGAGCAGTACTTC. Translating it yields CASSQDAGREQYF.